These 21 T cell receptor beta chains were sequenced from one sample in a study of siplizumab effects on memory and regulatory T cells. The repertoire was sequenced with immunoSEQ multiplex PCR; TCRdb's copy has only in-frame clones and lacks some. In the table there are more than 85,000 clones, about 93% of which are singletons. Sequenced: CD4+ T cells sorted from blood. All receptors derive from a human donor in good health.

V is TRBV7-8 and J is TRBJ2-7, with TRBD2 identical over 7 bases. Germline loops: CDR1 SGHVS, CDR2 FQNEAQ. V was clipped by 7 bases and J by 3 bases; unmatched bases: 6. The CDR3 covers 13 residues. Written as DNA, the CDR3 is TGTGCCAGCACCCGGGGGGACTTCTACGAGCAGTACTTC. Translating it yields CASTRGDFYEQYF.

The chain recombines TRBV14 with TRBJ2-5, with TRBD2 matching over 11 bases. Germline CDR1 is SGHDN and CDR2 is FVKESK. The CDR3 extends over 16 amino acids. The J segment lost 5 bases and the V segment lost 3 bases, leaving 8 bases of the junction unmatched. This CDR3 reads CASSQVAGGLGETQYF. CDR3 nucleotides: TGTGCCAGCAGCCAGGTAGCGGGGGGGCTTGGTGAGACCCAGTACTTC.

The rearrangement joins TRBV10-3 to TRBJ2-5, with a tentative D call TRBD2 (6 bases). Germline CDR1 is ENHRY and CDR2 is SYGVKD. Trimming took 0 bases from V and 5 from J, leaving 10 bases between them. The CDR3 consists of 14 residues. CDR3 region: CAISESGGRETQYF. The CDR3 coding sequence is TGTGCCATCAGTGAGTCAGGAGGGAGGGAGACCCAGTACTTC.

The V and J genes are TRBV28 and TRBJ2-1; D gene ambiguous. Trimming stripped 2 bases from V and 6 bases from J, with 11 bases between. CDR1 is MDHEN and CDR2 is SYDVKM in the germline V gene. The length of the CDR3 is 14 residues. CDR3 loop: CASSLRWQSNEQFF. DNA of the CDR3: TGTGCCAGCAGTTTACGATGGCAGAGCAATGAGCAGTTCTTC.

This chain uses TRBV12-2 with TRBJ1-2. TRBV12-2 is designated a pseudogene. CDR3 length equals 18 residues. CDR3 amino acids: CASRLASGWGREEYGYTF. Written as DNA, the CDR3 is TGTGCAAGTCGCTTAGCTTCCGGGTGGGGCAGGGAGGAATATGGCTACACCTTC.

V usage is TRBV30 and J usage is TRBJ2-3; D unresolved. Looked up from germline, CDR1 is GTSNPN and CDR2 is SVGIG (reference sequence). CDR3 length: 14 amino acids. Trimming left V 2 bases short and J 0 bases short, with 9 bases between. CDR3 in DNA: TGTGCCTGGAGTCGTTGGGGTAGCACAGATACGCAGTATTTT. As protein: CAWSRWGSTDTQYF.

The chain uses TRBV6-1 and TRBJ1-5, with D unresolved. Germline CDR1 is MNHNS and CDR2 is SASEGT. The CDR3 has 14 residues. The V and J ends lost 3 bases and 7 bases respectively, with 13 bases between them. The CDR3 loop reads CASSDGQYGQPQHF. CDR3 DNA: TGTGCCAGCAGTGATGGTCAATACGGGCAGCCCCAGCATTTT.

The chain couples TRBV2 to TRBJ2-3, with 15 bases lining up with TRBD2. The V segment lost 2 bases and the J segment 0 bases; nucleotides outside the gene matches: 3. Germline V lookup: CDR1 SNHLY, CDR2 FYNNEI. The CDR3 has 18 amino acids. CDR3 in amino acids: CASSEQGLAGGSTDTQYF. CDR3 sequence (DNA): TGTGCCAGCAGTGAACAGGGACTAGCGGGGGGCAGCACAGATACGCAGTATTTT.

The chain joins TRBV5-1 to TRBJ2-1; 7 bases line up with TRBD2. Germline V gives CDR1 SGHRS, CDR2 YFSETQ. V shed 5 bases, J shed 5 bases, and the junction held 7 bases outside the gene matches. CDR3 length: 14 amino acids. CDR3 DNA: TGCGCCAGCAGGGCGGGAGTGAAGCACAATGAGCAGTTCTTC. Translation gives CASRAGVKHNEQFF.

The rearrangement joins TRBV9 to TRBJ1-4; no firm D call. V lost 0 bases to trimming and J lost 13 bases, with 10 bases between them. CDR3 length: 12 residues. Germline lookup yields CDR1 SGDLS and CDR2 YYNGEE. For the CDR3, the DNA is TGTGCCAGCAGCGTAGATGGAAGGCTACTGTTTTTT. Amino acids: CASSVDGRLLFF.

This clone came up once. V and J are TRBV5-6 and TRBJ2-7; 11 nucleotides line up with TRBD1. CDR1 SGHDT and CDR2 YYEEEE come from the germline V gene. CDR3 length: 13 amino acids. Trimming at V came to 4 bases and at J to 6 bases, leaving 3 bases not matched to a gene. The CDR3 sequence: CASSTGQGGEQYF. As DNA, the CDR3 is TGTGCCAGCAGCACGGGACAGGGGGGCGAGCAGTACTTC.

This clone was picked up one time. V and J are TRBV18 and TRBJ2-1; D may be TRBD1 (6 bases). The germline V and J ends were trimmed by 4 bases and 8 bases, with 21 bases remaining between them. The V gene's germline CDR1 is KGHSH and CDR2 LQKENI. The CDR3 sequence is 16 residues long. The DNA for the CDR3 is TGTGCCAGCTCACAGTCAACAGGGTCTGTCTCGCATGAGCAGTTCTTC. Its translation: CASSQSTGSVSHEQFF.

The chain has TRBV27 and TRBJ2-7; D is unclear. Germline CDR1 and CDR2: MNHEY and SMNVEV (reference sequence). V was clipped by 6 bases and J by 7 bases, with 1 base between them. This CDR3 spans 8 amino acids. CDR3 coding DNA: TGTGCCAGCAGAGAGCAGTACTTC. It is translated as CASREQYF.

The J gene is TRBJ2-1, the V gene TRBV1; the tabulated D call, TRBD2, remains unverified against the DNA. TRBV1 is a pseudogene. This CDR3 has 19 amino acids. Here the CDR3 DNA reads TGCACCAGCAGCCACGGGGGACTAGCGGGGGCCTTCGAGGGGAATGAGCAGTTCTTC. This encodes CTSSHGGLAGAFEGNEQFF.

The J gene is TRBJ2-5, the V gene TRBV19; 10 bases agree with TRBD2. Germline V gives CDR1 LNHDA, CDR2 SQIVND (reference sequence). CDR3 length equals 18 residues. The ends lost 1 base at V and 1 base at J; junction bases unmatched: 9. Written as DNA, the CDR3 is TGTGCCAGTAGTATAGTTGCTAGCGGGGGTTTGTTCCAAGAGACCCAGTACTTC. Translated: CASSIVASGGLFQETQYF. Full variable domain (outside the CDR3, taken from reference TRBV19 and TRBJ2-5): DGGITQSPKYLFRKEGQNVTLSCEQNLNHDAMYWYRQDPGQGLRLIYYSQIVNDFQKGDIAEGYSVSREKKESFPLTVTSAQKNPTAFYLCASSIVASGGLFQETQYFGPGTRLLVL.

The DNA of the CDR3 is TGCGCCAGCAGCTGGCAGGGGGCAGGACAAGAGACCCAGTACTTC. Its protein is CASSWQGAGQETQYF. This chain uses TRBV5-1 with TRBJ2-5; 8 nucleotides agree with TRBD1. This CDR3 region has 15 residues. With 3 bases clipped from V and 2 bases from J, the junction kept 6 bases outside the gene matches. Germline V gene lookup returns CDR1 SGHRS and CDR2 YFSETQ.

V gene TRBV5-6 combines with J gene TRBJ1-5; 11 nucleotides match TRBD1. The V segment lost 4 bases and the J segment 2 bases; nucleotides outside the gene matches: 8. CDR1 and CDR2 (germline): SGHDT, YYEEEE. This CDR3 is built from 17 residues. The CDR3 reads CASSQGTGGTGNQPQHF. Here the CDR3 DNA reads TGTGCCAGCAGCCAAGGGACAGGGGGGACGGGCAATCAGCCCCAGCATTTT.

V usage is TRBV25-1 and J usage is TRBJ2-6; D is unclear. Germline V CDR1 and CDR2: MGHDK, SYGVNS. The CDR3 has 15 residues. V was shortened by 1 base and J by 0 bases, with 4 bases between the two germline ends. CDR3: CASSESGSGANVLTF. DNA of the CDR3: TGTGCCAGCAGTGAATCAGGCTCTGGGGCCAACGTCCTGACTTTC.

The chain uses TRBV7-9 and TRBJ1-5; 8 bases match TRBD1. Per the germline V gene, CDR1 is SEHNR and CDR2 is FQNEAQ (reference sequence). This CDR3 has 16 residues. V lost 4 bases, J lost 2 bases, and 7 bases stayed unmatched. CDR3 protein: CASSYGSGGGNQPQHF. The CDR3 DNA follows: TGTGCCAGCAGCTACGGCTCAGGGGGCGGCAATCAGCCCCAGCATTTT.

This sequence joins TRBV6-1 and TRBJ1-2; D unclear. V was shortened by 2 bases and J by 2 bases, with 12 bases between the two germline ends. The CDR3 consists of 15 residues. The germline V gene has CDR1 MNHNS and CDR2 SASEGT. CDR3 region: CASSERLGRNYGYTF. The CDR3 nucleotides read TGTGCCAGCAGTGAACGACTTGGACGGAACTATGGCTACACCTTC.

V and J are TRBV6-5 and TRBJ1-1; D might be TRBD1 (6 bases). The CDR3 consists of 13 residues. The germline V and J ends were trimmed by 8 bases and 6 bases, with 16 bases remaining between them. Germline V CDR1 and CDR2: MNHEY, SVGAGI. The CDR3 coding sequence is TGTGCCAGCCGCGGCCAGGGGATCCCTGAAGCTTTCTTT. Its translation is CASRGQGIPEAFF.